This T cell receptor (beta chain) was obtained from a study of naive and memory T cell subsets. The germline V gene has CDR1 LNHDA and CDR2 SQIVND (reference sequence). Germline trimming cut 7 bases from V and 6 bases from J; bases unmatched to any gene: 7. The CDR3 is 14 residues long. General study points: Diversity fell and Gini index rose from naive through CM, EM, EMRA. Over 90% of naive TCR sequences appeared only once, unlike memory subsets.

A word on this clonotype: The antigen is undetermined.

Two oligonucleotides, mixed equimolar, formed the beta constant-region primer covering TRBC1 and TRBC2. Ligation attached a single-stranded oligonucleotide with a 12-nucleotide UMI and the SP2 primer to the cDNA 3' end. TCRdb analysed the UMI-ligation and nested PCR reads with MiXCR anew, one entry per CDR3 protein. The table shows about 90,000 distinct CDR3 sequences, with approximately 6.5% occurring only once. The chain employs TRBV19 and TRBJ1-5; TRBD1 matches at 9 bases. The sequenced sample consisted of central memory CD4+ T cells from blood. The sequence was obtained from a human donor in good health. The CDR3 sequence is CASTNGQGRQPQHF. CDR3 nucleotides: TGTGCCAGTACCAACGGACAGGGGCGTCAGCCCCAGCATTTT.